This T cell receptor beta chain emerged from a study of OX40 agonist ivuxolimab in advanced cancers. Study-wide points: Among some nonresponders, normalized T-cell clonal expansion was also low.

As to this clone: Its antigen is unidentified.

The CDR3 has 11 amino acids. Germline V lookup: CDR1 ENHRY, CDR2 SYGVKD. Trimming pared 8 bases from V and 3 bases from J, leaving 8 bases between. The repertoire was sequenced with immunoSEQ multiplex PCR; TCRdb's copy has only in-frame clones and lacks some. Among around 50,000 clones listed, about 85% were seen once. This material consisted of CD4+ or CD8+ T cells sorted from blood, taken in a trial of the OX40 agonist ivuxolimab. The V and J genes are TRBV10-3 and TRBJ2-7; D might be TRBD1 (6 bases). The sequence was obtained from an adult with an advanced solid tumor such as melanoma, head and neck, liver or kidney cancer. For the CDR3, the DNA is TGTGCCATCCGGGACAACTACGAGCAGTACTTC. This codes for CAIRDNYEQYF.